This entry features one TCR beta chain sequence. Its antigen is not known. The entry originates in a study of T cell repertoires in ileal Crohn's disease. Study-wide findings and caveats: Sorted CD8 T cells held more high-frequency clones than CD4.

Germline CDR1 and CDR2: SGHKS and YYEKEE (reference sequence). There are 15 residues in the CDR3. J lost 0 bases, V lost 1 base, and 2 bases had no gene match. Per sample, roughly 0.45 micrograms of biopsy DNA were TCRB immunosequenced. Generated by immunoSEQ multiplex PCR, the TCRdb table keeps only in-frame clones and is missing some. In the table there are roughly 8,200 clones, roughly 73% of which are singletons. Included were adult ileal or ileocolonic Crohn's patients indicated for ileocolonic resection. J is TRBJ2-7 and V is TRBV5-5; 9 bases agree with TRBD2. This receptor was taken from an adult with Crohn's disease. The sample taken for sequencing was ileal tissue. The CDR3, as DNA: TGTGCCAGCAGCTTGTTAGCGGGGGTCTCCTACGAGCAGTACTTC. Translation: CASSLLAGVSYEQYF.